A single sample is the source of the 24 T cell receptor beta chains below, sequenced in a study of cytomegalovirus exposure and HLA in healthy donors. PCR employed 60 Vbeta and 13 Jbeta primers. Only in-frame clones appear in the TCRdb table, and some are missing; sequencing was by immunoSEQ multiplex PCR. This table has roughly 150,000 clones, roughly 80% appearing once. What was sequenced was PBMCs. These receptor sequences come from a male donor in good health and CMV-seronegative.

This chain joins TRBV28 and TRBJ2-7; 14 positions match TRBD2. Germline lookup yields CDR1 MDHEN and CDR2 SYDVKM. With V trimmed by 4 bases and J by 0 bases, 5 bases remained unmatched. CDR3 length equals 17 residues. CDR3 nucleotides: TGTGCCAGCAGTTCCGGGACTAGCGGGAGTGCCTCCTACGAGCAGTACTTC. This encodes CASSSGTSGSASYEQYF.

As for this clone: Other DNA sequences in the same sample also yield this CDR3. The V call is TRBV7-9, the J call TRBJ1-2, with 10 bases lining up with TRBD1. Germline V gene lookup returns CDR1 SEHNR and CDR2 FQNEAQ (reference sequence). V was clipped by 5 bases and J by 5 bases; unmatched bases: 5. CDR3 size: 14 residues. CDR3 amino acids: CASSPRQGAYGYTF. The CDR3 DNA sequence: TGTGCCAGCAGCCCTCGACAGGGGGCTTATGGCTACACCTTC.

This chain links TRBV6-5 with TRBJ2-1; 7 positions match TRBD2. The germline CDR1 and CDR2 sequences are MNHEY and SVGAGI. This CDR3 region has 15 residues. Unmatched junction bases numbered 8, after V lost 6 bases and J lost 3 bases. The CDR3 here is CASSPGGRGYNEQFF. For the CDR3, the DNA is TGTGCCAGCAGCCCCGGGGGGAGGGGCTACAATGAGCAGTTCTTC.

V is TRBV14 and J is TRBJ2-2, with TRBD2 as a possible D gene (6 bases). V lost 0 bases and J lost 5, with 13 bases in between. This CDR3 spans 16 amino acids. The V gene's germline CDR1 is SGHDN and CDR2 FVKESK. The CDR3 sequence: CASSQDETSLTGELFF. CDR3 nucleotides: TGTGCCAGCAGCCAAGATGAGACTAGTCTGACCGGGGAGCTGTTTTTT.

In the case of this clone: A read error may produce the germline difference seen at one junction end. V is TRBV7-7 and J is TRBJ2-7; 8 bases line up with TRBD2. Germline CDR1 reads SSHAT; CDR2 reads FNYEAQ (reference sequence). This CDR3 contains 13 residues. CDR3 amino acids: CASSRTSGYEQYF. The CDR3 DNA is TGTGCTAGCAGCCGTACTAGCGGCTACGAGCAGTACTTC.

The chain employs TRBV18 and TRBJ1-1; 7 bases match TRBD1. The germline V gene has CDR1 KGHSH and CDR2 LQKENI. The CDR3 runs 16 residues. V trimming: 3 bases; J trimming: 6 bases; junction bases outside the gene matches: 13. The CDR3 nucleotides are TGTGCCAGCTCACCCGACCCCGGGACAGTGTTCTCTGAAGCTTTCTTT. This codes for CASSPDPGTVFSEAFF.

This clone occurred many times. This chain joins TRBV7-2 and TRBJ2-7; tentative D call: TRBD2 (6 bases). Trimming took 1 base from V and 4 from J, leaving 11 bases between them. The length of the CDR3 is 14 residues. The germline CDR1 and CDR2 sequences are SGHTA and FQGNSA. CDR3 residues: CASSLGGGLYEQYF. DNA for the CDR3: TGTGCCAGCAGCTTAGGGGGAGGCTTGTACGAGCAGTACTTC.

The genes are TRBV27 and TRBJ2-7; D is possibly TRBD1 (7 bases). Germline V gene lookup returns CDR1 MNHEY and CDR2 SMNVEV (reference sequence). CDR3 length: 13 amino acids. The ends were cut back, 6 bases at V and 0 bases at J, with 9 bases in the middle. The DNA of the CDR3 is TGTGCCAGCAGGCGGGACAGCTCCTACGAGCAGTACTTC. Translating gives CASRRDSSYEQYF.

The chain joins TRBV27 to TRBJ2-6, with D possibly being TRBD1 (6 bases). Germline V lookup: CDR1 MNHEY, CDR2 SMNVEV (reference sequence). V was shortened by 8 bases and J by 3 bases, with 14 bases between the two germline ends. The CDR3 is 15 residues long. CDR3 region: CASLGAGLGANVLTF. The CDR3 region has the DNA TGTGCCAGCCTGGGGGCGGGTCTTGGGGCCAACGTCCTGACTTTC.

This sequence joins TRBV6-6 and TRBJ1-1; D remains unclear. V was shortened by 2 bases and J by 7 bases, with 11 bases between the two germline ends. The CDR3 has 13 residues. Per the germline V gene, CDR1 is MNHNY and CDR2 is SVGAGI (reference sequence). The CDR3 region has the DNA TGTGCCAGCAGTTACCCGGACGGAGGTGAAGCTTTCTTT. Its protein is CASSYPDGGEAFF.

The rearrangement joins TRBV28 to TRBJ2-3; D may be TRBD2 (6 bases). With 6 bases removed from V and 2 bases from J, the gap between germline ends came to 12 bases. The length of the CDR3 is 14 residues. The V gene's germline CDR1 is MDHEN and CDR2 SYDVKM. CDR3 loop: CASRGDFLTDTQYF. In nucleotides, the CDR3 is TGTGCCAGCAGAGGGGACTTCCTCACAGATACGCAGTATTTT.

The chain uses TRBV19 and TRBJ2-6, with 7 bases matching TRBD1. The J segment lost 0 bases and the V segment lost 6 bases, leaving 17 bases of the junction unmatched. The CDR3 runs 20 residues. Germline loops: CDR1 LNHDA, CDR2 SQIVND (reference sequence). This chain's CDR3 is CASSKLGRGSTISGANVLTF. The CDR3 bases are TGTGCCAGTAGCAAATTGGGCAGGGGGTCCACGATCTCTGGGGCCAACGTCCTGACTTTC.

In the case of this clone: Other DNA sequences from this sample encode an identical CDR3 as well. The rearrangement uses TRBV19 and TRBJ2-3, with TRBD2 matching 7 bases. The V segment lost 8 bases and the J segment 0 bases; nucleotides outside the gene matches: 5. CDR1 and CDR2 from the germline V gene are LNHDA and SQIVND (reference sequence). This CDR3 is built from 14 residues. The chain's CDR3 is CASSLSGSTDTQYF. The CDR3 nucleotides read TGTGCCAGTTCTCTTAGCGGGAGCACAGATACGCAGTATTTT.

The V and J genes are TRBV28 and TRBJ2-1; D might be TRBD1 (5 bases). Trimming left V 4 bases short and J 7 bases short, with 14 bases between. Germline V gives CDR1 MDHEN, CDR2 SYDVKM. The CDR3 loop spans 14 amino acids. The CDR3 sequence: CASSSGFKGNEQFF. CDR3 nucleotides: TGTGCCAGCAGTTCCGGCTTCAAGGGGAATGAGCAGTTCTTC.

The chain carries TRBV27 and TRBJ2-1; maybe TRBD2 (6 bases). With 6 bases removed from V and 3 bases from J, the gap between germline ends came to 12 bases. CDR1 and CDR2 (germline): MNHEY, SMNVEV (reference sequence). The CDR3 has 14 amino acids. CDR3 nucleotide sequence: TGTGCCAGCAGCGACCGACTAGGCTACAATGAGCAGTTCTTC. This sequence encodes CASSDRLGYNEQFF.

This sequence joins TRBV19 and TRBJ2-5; 16 bases align to TRBD2. Germline assignment: CDR1 LNHDA and CDR2 SQIVND (reference sequence). The CDR3 sequence is 17 residues long. V trimming: 3 bases; J trimming: 2 bases; junction bases outside the gene matches: 3. DNA of the CDR3: TGTGCCAGTAGTATTGGGACTAGCGGGGGGGGTCAAGAGACCCAGTACTTC. This gives the protein CASSIGTSGGGQETQYF.

This sequence joins TRBV18 and TRBJ1-3; tentatively, D is TRBD1 (6 bases). Germline V gene data show CDR1 as KGHSH and CDR2 as LQKENI. Trimming stripped 2 bases from V and 4 bases from J, with 9 bases between. This CDR3 has 14 residues. CDR3 loop: CASSPGTTGNTIYF. The DNA for the CDR3 is TGTGCCAGCTCACCAGGGACAACCGGAAACACCATATATTTT.

This chain connects TRBV7-8 to TRBJ2-1; 14 bases agree with TRBD2. CDR3 length: 21 residues. V was clipped by 4 bases and J by 4 bases; unmatched bases: 18. The germline CDR1 and CDR2 sequences are SGHVS and FQNEAQ. CDR3 coding DNA: TGTGCCAGCAGCTCTAGGGGGCTTACCGGGACTAGCGGGAGCGCTTACAATGAGCAGTTCTTC. Translated, it gives CASSSRGLTGTSGSAYNEQFF.

This clone has more than one count but fewer than ten. The V gene is TRBV4-2, the J gene TRBJ1-6, with 8 bases that match TRBD1. CDR3 length: 17 amino acids. CDR1 is LGHNA and CDR2 is YNFKEQ in the germline V gene. J was trimmed by 7 bases and V by 3 bases; bases with no gene match: 11. In DNA form, the CDR3 reads TGTGCCAGCAGCCAGACCAACAGGGGGGCCGGGAATTCACCCCTCCACTTT. This codes for CASSQTNRGAGNSPLHF.

The chain has TRBV15 and TRBJ2-1, with TRBD2 identical over 7 bases. The CDR3 extends over 15 amino acids. The germline V gene has CDR1 LNHNV and CDR2 YYDKDF (reference sequence). J gave up 4 bases and V 7 bases, and 10 bases lay outside the gene matches. The CDR3, as DNA: TGTGCCACCAACCCGGGGGGATCCCTTTACAATGAGCAGTTCTTC. Translated, it gives CATNPGGSLYNEQFF.

This CDR3 is CASSLPGAGNEKLFF. CDR3 coding DNA: TGTGCCAGTAGTCTCCCAGGGGCCGGTAATGAAAAACTGTTTTTT. J is TRBJ1-4 and V is TRBV19, with D tentatively TRBD1 (6 bases). V was trimmed by 5 bases and J by 4 bases, leaving 14 bases between them. The germline V gene encodes CDR1 LNHDA and CDR2 SQIVND (reference sequence). CDR3 length: 15 amino acids.

The sample holds a few counts of this clone. V and J are TRBV13 and TRBJ2-7, with 11 bases identical to TRBD1. V shed 5 bases and J 4 bases; nucleotides not matched to a gene: 4. From germline, CDR1 is PRHDT and CDR2 FYEKMQ (reference sequence). The length of the CDR3 is 14 residues. CDR3 nucleotide sequence: TGTGCCAGCAGCCCCGGGACAGGGGGGTACGAGCAGTACTTC. Encoded protein: CASSPGTGGYEQYF.

The chain uses TRBV7-8 and TRBJ1-5; 9 nucleotides align to TRBD1. Per germline, CDR1 SGHVS and CDR2 FQNEAQ. Trimming removed 5 bases from V and 4 bases from J; junction bases left unmatched: 3. The CDR3 length is 14 residues. The CDR3 nucleotides are TGTGCCAGCAGCCAGGACAGGGGAAATCAGCCCCAGCATTTT. Amino acids: CASSQDRGNQPQHF. Based on the CDR3 plus reference TRBV7-8 and TRBJ1-5, the full variable domain is GAGVSQSPRYKVAKRGQDVALRCDPISGHVSLFWYQQALGQGPEFLTYFQNEAQLDKSGLPSDRFFAERPEGSVSTLKIQRTQQEDSAVYLCASSQDRGNQPQHFGDGTRLSIL.

This chain joins TRBV5-4 and TRBJ2-1; no reliable D call. The germline V gene has CDR1 SGHNT and CDR2 YYREEE (reference sequence). The CDR3 covers 13 residues. V lost 0 bases to trimming and J lost 9 bases, with 10 bases between them. CDR3: CASSLELPGEQFF. The CDR3 DNA follows: TGTGCCAGCAGCTTGGAGCTCCCCGGTGAGCAGTTCTTC.